This TCR beta chain was profiled in a study of T cell clones after liver transplantation. Background on the study: Three of eight recipients were HCV-positive; others had non-autoimmune, non-viral indications. Overall study findings and caveats: A larger donor-reactive than third-party decline suggested partial antigen-specific deletion.

Concerning this clone itself: Its target is unknown.

Measured with immunoSEQ multiplex PCR; TCRdb has only the in-frame clones, and not every one. Counted here are about 75,000 clones, about 88% occurring once; the ten biggest clones make up 2% to 3%. Unmatched junction bases numbered 13, after V lost 3 bases and J lost 5 bases. CDR3 size: 17 residues. CDR1 and CDR2 (germline): SGHNT, YENEEA. Sequencing used CD4+ T cells from blood, obtained before liver transplant. This TCR derives from a human donor who received a liver transplant. This chain uses TRBV11-3 with TRBJ2-1; 7 bases map to TRBD2. The CDR3 region is CASSFRQRGRVNNEQFF. The CDR3 coding sequence is TGTGCCAGCAGCTTCCGGCAGCGGGGCCGCGTAAACAATGAGCAGTTCTTC. Based on the CDR3 plus reference TRBV11-3 and TRBJ2-1, the full variable domain is EAGVVQSPRYKIIEKKQPVAFWCNPISGHNTLYWYLQNLGQGPELLIRYENEEAVDDSQLPKDRFSAERLKGVDSTLKIQPAELGDSAVYLCASSFRQRGRVNNEQFFGPGTRLTVL.